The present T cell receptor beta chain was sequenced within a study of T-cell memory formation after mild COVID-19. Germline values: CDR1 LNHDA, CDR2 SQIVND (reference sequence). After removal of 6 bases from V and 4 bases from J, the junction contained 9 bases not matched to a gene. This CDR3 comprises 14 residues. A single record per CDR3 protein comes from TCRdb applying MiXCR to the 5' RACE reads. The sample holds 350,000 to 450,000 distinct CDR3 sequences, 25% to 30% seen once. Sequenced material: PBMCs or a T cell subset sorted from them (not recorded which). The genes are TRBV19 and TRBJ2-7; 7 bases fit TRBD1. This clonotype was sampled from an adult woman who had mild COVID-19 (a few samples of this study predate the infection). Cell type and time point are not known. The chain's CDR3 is CASSQQGPQYEQYF. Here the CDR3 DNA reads TGTGCCAGTAGCCAACAGGGGCCCCAGTACGAGCAGTACTTC. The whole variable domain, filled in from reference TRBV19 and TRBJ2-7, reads DGGITQSPKYLFRKEGQNVTLSCEQNLNHDAMYWYRQDPGQGLRLIYYSQIVNDFQKGDIAEGYSVSREKKESFPLTVTSAQKNPTAFYLCASSQQGPQYEQYFGPGTRLTVT.